This section outlines one T cell receptor beta chain sequence together with its context. PCR was run on genomic DNA. Amplification of the beta chain CDR3 used 30 forward and 13 reverse multiplex primers. TCRdb fed the multiplex PCR reads into MiXCR, producing one record per CDR3 protein. The table lists fewer than 350,000 distinct CDR3 sequences, roughly 44% of them singletons. Germline CDR1 reads SGHVS; CDR2 reads FQNEAQ. The CDR3 is 15 amino acids. The data originate from a study of type 1 and type 2 diabetes patients. The sequenced sample consisted of peripheral blood mononuclear cells (PBMCs). The rearrangement joins TRBV7-8 to TRBJ2-5, with TRBD2 identical over 11 bases. The J call may be incorrect, as the DNA end agrees better with TRBJ2-1. The origin of this receptor is a man aged 18 to 30 with type 2 diabetes. The CDR3 DNA reads TGTGCCAGCAGCCGGACTAGCGGGCCCAAGAATGAGCAGTTCTTC. This sequence encodes CASSRTSGPKNEQFF.